The TCR beta chain described here comes from a study of T cells in Graves' hyperthyroidism and ophthalmopathy. Broader study findings: Onset of ophthalmopathy came a median roughly 6 months after the model predicted it. A 13 V-J model separated ophthalmopathy from stable hyperthyroidism.

This clonotype was detected ten times or more. The antigen is not known. RNA transcripts yielded amplified TCR beta CDR3 regions. A set of HTBI primers served as the primers for a first-round RT-PCR of the TCR CDR3. In TCRdb, the multiplex PCR reads were re-called with MiXCR into one record per CDR3 protein. The sample holds hundreds of thousands of distinct CDR3 sequences; roughly a sixth are singletons and the top ten take approximately 20%. The CDR3 spans 13 residues. The V end lost 1 base, the J end lost 5 bases, and 5 bases lay between the germline ends. In germline, CDR1 is SGHTA, CDR2 FQGNSA. The study based diagnoses on clinical symptoms, serum thyroxine and TRAb, thyroid ultrasound and orbital computed tomography.

V and J are TRBV7-2 and TRBJ1-4, with unresolved D. The sample taken for sequencing was blood. The sequence was obtained from a woman aged 18-29 years with Graves' hyperthyroidism. CDR3 in amino acids: CASSLGWNEKLFF. The CDR3 DNA reads as TGTGCCAGCAGCTTAGGCTGGAATGAAAAACTGTTTTTT.